Listed below are T cell receptor beta chains from one sample, sequenced in a study of preoperative IRX-2 immunotherapy in early breast cancer. Clones were sequenced by immunoSEQ multiplex PCR, and TCRdb holds only the in-frame ones, with some missing. Of tens of thousands of clones in the sample, 90% are singletons; the top ten hold 9.5% to 10%. Sample acquisition took place from a patient treated with IRX-2 immunotherapy. These TCRs come from a human donor with breast cancer. Both conserved end residues are part of each CDR3. A D gene is named only where the DNA matches it firmly. Clone size is given for some rows only: seen once, a few or many times, or a class if the clone is expanded.

V gene	J gene	clone size	CDR3 length	D gene	CDR3 protein	CDR3 DNA
TRBV7-9	TRBJ1-1	-	11	-	CASSLDRRAFF	TGTGCCAGCAGCTTAGACAGGAGAGCTTTCTTT
TRBV19	TRBJ1-4	-	14	-	CASSKDPHTGKLFF	TGTGCCAGTAGTAAGGACCCCCATACTGGAAAACTGTTTTTT
TRBV5-1	TRBJ2-5	-	17	-	CASSMNRSGLTQETQYF	TGCGCCAGCAGCATGAATCGTAGCGGTTTAACCCAAGAGACCCAGTACTTC
TRBV30	TRBJ1-4	-	15	TRBD1	CAWTPTGVVYEKLFF	TGTGCCTGGACCCCGACAGGGGTGGTTTACGAAAAACTGTTTTTT
TRBV15	TRBJ2-1	-	14	-	CATSRDGGENEQFF	TGTGCCACCAGCAGAGATGGCGGCGAAAATGAGCAGTTCTTC
TRBV19	TRBJ2-3	-	11	-	CASSMRDTQYF	TGTGCCAGTAGTATGAGGGATACGCAGTATTTT
TRBV28	TRBJ1-5	-	15	-	CASSPPRGGNQPQHF	TGTGCCAGCAGCCCTCCTCGGGGCGGAAATCAGCCCCAGCATTTT
TRBV28	TRBJ2-2	-	15	-	CASTPGDALGGELFF	TGTGCCAGCACCCCCGGGGACGCCTTGGGCGGGGAGCTGTTTTTT
TRBV28	TRBJ2-2	-	12	-	CASLGPTGELFF	TGTGCCAGCCTAGGACCCACCGGGGAGCTGTTTTTT
TRBV7-2	TRBJ2-7	once	15	-	CASSLVGGKPVEQYF	TGTGCCAGCAGCTTAGTGGGCGGGAAACCGGTCGAGCAGTACTTC
TRBV13	TRBJ2-1	-	17	-	CAGGGTAGLFLNNEQFF	TGTGCCGGCGGGGGGACAGCGGGACTATTTCTAAACAATGAGCAGTTCTTC
TRBV14	TRBJ2-1	-	17	TRBD1	CASSPLQGPSSYNEQFF	TGTGCCAGCAGCCCCTTACAGGGGCCGAGCTCCTACAATGAGCAGTTCTTC
TRBV29-1	TRBJ2-5	-	11	-	CSVERSGAQYF	TGCAGCGTTGAACGGTCGGGGGCCCAGTACTTC
TRBV19	TRBJ2-1	-	11	-	CASRTNYRQFF	TGTGCCAGTAGGACAAATTATAGGCAGTTCTTC
TRBV7-2	TRBJ1-5	-	15	-	CASSYRATMNQPQHF	TGTGCCAGCAGTTACCGGGCCACGATGAATCAGCCCCAGCATTTT
TRBV5-1	TRBJ1-2	-	13	-	CASSLEQFYGYTF	TGCGCCAGCAGCTTGGAACAGTTCTATGGCTACACCTTC
TRBV2	TRBJ2-7	-	15	-	CASKEGAVNGYEQYF	TGTGCCAGCAAGGAGGGGGCAGTCAACGGGTACGAGCAGTACTTC
TRBV12-5	TRBJ1-1	once	13	-	CASARTVNTEAFF	TGTGCTAGTGCCAGGACAGTGAACACTGAAGCTTTCTTT
TRBV5-5	TRBJ1-3	-	15	-	CASSRIWGAGNTIYF	TGTGCCAGCAGCCGGATCTGGGGGGCTGGAAACACCATATATTTT
TRBV9	TRBJ2-2	-	17	-	CASSALLARSNTGELFF	TGTGCCAGCAGCGCTCTGCTAGCGCGATCGAACACCGGGGAGCTGTTTTTT
TRBV18	TRBJ2-7	-	16	TRBD1	CASSPRQGIHYYEQYF	TGTGCCAGCTCACCACGACAGGGAATCCACTACTACGAGCAGTACTTC
TRBV7-2	TRBJ2-1	-	17	-	CASSLVVGGPSYNEQFF	TGTGCCAGCAGCTTAGTGGTCGGGGGGCCTTCCTACAATGAGCAGTTCTTC
TRBV5-1	TRBJ2-5	-	14	-	CASSLERGAETQYF	TGCGCCAGCAGCTTGGAACGCGGGGCAGAGACCCAGTACTTC
TRBV5-1	TRBJ1-2	-	14	-	CASSFADRYYGYTF	TGCGCCAGCAGCTTCGCGGACCGATACTATGGCTACACCTTC
TRBV5-1	TRBJ2-7	-	14	-	CASSLSTPGYEQYF	TGCGCCAGCAGCTTATCGACCCCTGGGTACGAGCAGTACTTC
TRBV30	TRBJ1-4	-	14	TRBD1	CAWNLGQGGEKLFF	TGTGCCTGGAACCTCGGACAGGGGGGCGAAAAACTGTTTTTT
TRBV6-5	TRBJ2-3	-	15	TRBD2	CASSYSASGGDTQYF	TGTGCCAGCAGTTACTCGGCTAGCGGGGGGGATACGCAGTATTTT
TRBV7-9	TRBJ2-5	few	16	TRBD2	CASSQTSGSHQETQYF	TGTGCCAGCAGCCAAACTAGCGGGAGTCATCAAGAGACCCAGTACTTC
TRBV23-1	TRBJ2-5	-	16	-	CASSQSRGAIQETQYF	TGCGCCAGCAGTCAATCACGGGGTGCGATACAAGAGACCCAGTACTTC
TRBV5-6	TRBJ1-5	-	18	-	CASSFSGQDAYSNQPQHF	TGTGCCAGCAGCTTCTCAGGGCAGGACGCCTATAGCAATCAGCCCCAGCATTTT
TRBV9	TRBJ2-2	-	16	TRBD2	CASSPGGRANTGELFF	TGTGCCAGCAGCCCTGGCGGGAGGGCGAACACCGGGGAGCTGTTTTTT
TRBV10-2	TRBJ2-7	once	14	TRBD1	CATLLGQGTHEQYF	TGCGCCACCCTCCTGGGACAGGGTACCCACGAGCAGTACTTC
TRBV2	TRBJ2-1	-	14	TRBD2	CAILAGASYNEQFF	TGTGCCATTCTAGCGGGAGCCTCCTACAATGAGCAGTTCTTC
TRBV6-5	TRBJ2-7	-	14	TRBD2	CASSYGSGIYEQYF	TGTGCCAGCAGTTACGGTAGCGGGATTTACGAGCAGTACTTC